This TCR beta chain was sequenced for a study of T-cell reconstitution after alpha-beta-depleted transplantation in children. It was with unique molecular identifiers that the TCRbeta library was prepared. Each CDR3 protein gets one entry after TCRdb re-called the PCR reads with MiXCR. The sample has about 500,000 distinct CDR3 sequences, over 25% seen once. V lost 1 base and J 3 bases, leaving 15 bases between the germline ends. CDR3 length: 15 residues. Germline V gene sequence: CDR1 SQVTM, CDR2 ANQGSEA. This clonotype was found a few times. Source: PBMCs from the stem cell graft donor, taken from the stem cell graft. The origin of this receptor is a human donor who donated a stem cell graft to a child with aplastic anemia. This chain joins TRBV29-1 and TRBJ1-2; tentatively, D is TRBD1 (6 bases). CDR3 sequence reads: CSVEGGGLGDYGYTF. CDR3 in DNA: TGCAGCGTTGAAGGGGGGGGGCTCGGGGACTATGGCTACACCTTC.